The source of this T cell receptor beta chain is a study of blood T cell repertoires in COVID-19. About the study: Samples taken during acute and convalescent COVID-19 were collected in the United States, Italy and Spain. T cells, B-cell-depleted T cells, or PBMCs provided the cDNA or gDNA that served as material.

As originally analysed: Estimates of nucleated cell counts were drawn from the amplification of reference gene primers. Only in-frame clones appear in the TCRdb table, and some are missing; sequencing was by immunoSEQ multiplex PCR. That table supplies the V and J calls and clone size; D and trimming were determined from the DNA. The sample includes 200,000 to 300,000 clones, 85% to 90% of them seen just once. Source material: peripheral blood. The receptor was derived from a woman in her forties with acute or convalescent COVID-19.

This CDR3 is CASSPGLAGNNEQFF. The CDR3 DNA follows: TGTGCCAGCAGCCCGGGACTAGCGGGGAACAATGAGCAGTTCTTC. This chain joins TRBV5-4 and TRBJ2-1; 13 positions match TRBD2. Germline values: CDR1 SGHNT, CDR2 YYREEE (reference sequence). The CDR3 extends over 15 amino acids. The V and J ends lost 4 bases and 5 bases, in that order; junction bases with no gene match: 3.